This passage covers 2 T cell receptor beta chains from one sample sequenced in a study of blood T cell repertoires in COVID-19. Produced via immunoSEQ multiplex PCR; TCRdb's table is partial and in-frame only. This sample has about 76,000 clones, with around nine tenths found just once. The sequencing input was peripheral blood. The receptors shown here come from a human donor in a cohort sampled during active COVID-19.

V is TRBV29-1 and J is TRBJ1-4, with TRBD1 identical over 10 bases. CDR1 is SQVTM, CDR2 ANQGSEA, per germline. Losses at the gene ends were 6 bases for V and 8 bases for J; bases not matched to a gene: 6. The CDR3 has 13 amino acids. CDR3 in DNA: TGCAGCGTCGACAGGGGGCTTGGGGAAAAACTGTTTTTT. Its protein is CSVDRGLGEKLFF.

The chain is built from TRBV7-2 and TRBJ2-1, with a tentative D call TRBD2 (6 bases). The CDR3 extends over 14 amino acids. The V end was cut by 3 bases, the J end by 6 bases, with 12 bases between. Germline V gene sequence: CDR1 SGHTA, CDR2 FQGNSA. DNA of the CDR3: TGTGCCAGCAGCTTCACCCGACTAGTCAATGAGCAGTTCTTC. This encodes CASSFTRLVNEQFF. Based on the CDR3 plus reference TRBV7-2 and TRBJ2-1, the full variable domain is GAGVSQSPSNKVTEKGKDVELRCDPISGHTALYWYRQSLGQGLEFLIYFQGNSAPDKSGLPSDRFSAERTGGSVSTLTIQRTQQEDSAVYLCASSFTRLVNEQFFGPGTRLTVL.